This TCR beta chain was sequenced for a study of regulatory T cells in long-lasting Graves disease. Time point of the sample: newly diagnosed GD, antithyroid drugs for less than 3 months. Scientists built the TCR library using RNA that was extracted from PBMCs. EDTA tubes collected nine milliliters of peripheral blood. Construction of the TCR beta libraries employed iRepertoire HTBI primers in conjunction with Arm-PCR of CDR3 regions. In the original analysis: Identification yielded approximately 66 TRBV and around 15 TRBJ segments across samples. One entry per CDR3 protein, called by TCRdb with MiXCR from the multiplex PCR reads. The V and J calls were determined by TCRdb, not by the authors. The profile shows 390,000 or so distinct CDR3 sequences, 10% to 15% of them singletons. These data were also filed under a second study, of T cells in Graves' hyperthyroidism and ophthalmopathy.

Sequenced here: peripheral blood mononuclear cells (PBMCs), sampled at new diagnosis, from a patient treated with antithyroid drugs. This receptor was identified in a woman between 18 and 29 years old with Graves disease.

The CDR3 sequence is CASSLEGPSEQYF. The CDR3 nucleotides read TGCGCCAGCAGCTTGGAGGGGCCCTCCGAGCAGTACTTC. The chain recombines TRBV5-1 with TRBJ2-7, with a tentative D call TRBD1 (5 bases). Germline V gene data show CDR1 as SGHRS and CDR2 as YFSETQ. Trimming shortened V by 0 bases and J by 6 bases, and 10 bases separated the two germline ends. The CDR3 is made up of 13 amino acids.